This record looks at one T cell receptor beta chain sequence and its context. Germline loops: CDR1 PRHDT, CDR2 FYEKMQ (reference sequence). CDR3 size: 17 residues. V lost 0 bases, J lost 1 base, and 14 bases lay in between. The assay was immunoSEQ multiplex PCR, and TCRdb's table has in-frame clones only and misses some. The sample records some 150,000 clones, around 86% being singletons. This sample is part of a study of T cell responses to AZD1222 COVID-19 vaccine. The chain has TRBV13 and TRBJ2-3; D is possibly TRBD2 (6 bases). The TCR was taken from an adult in good health. The sequences come from peripheral blood, collected on day 0 of MenACWY control vaccination. The CDR3 nucleotides are TGTGCCAGCAGCTTAGGGGCCCGGACGGGGGGCACAGATACGCAGTATTTT. Amino acids: CASSLGARTGGTDTQYF.